This paragraph reports one TCR beta chain. This clone was counted between two and nine times. No antigen is known for it. Base qualities are not provided; no much larger clone lies one nucleotide away. The CDR3 measures 13 amino acids from cysteine to phenylalanine. The read is trimmed to its CDR3 DNA, 39 bases read in frame from base 1. Clipping removes 7 bases from V and 5 bases from J, with 8 as the unmatched junction base count. According to the germline V gene, CDR1 reads SGHRS and CDR2 reads YFSETQ. The data originate from a study of T cell changes during pregnancy in multiple sclerosis (dated by TCRdb to between 2019 and 2020). Context from the whole study: The study examined how the T cell repertoire changed over the course of pregnancy in women with multiple sclerosis.

Libraries were prepared through the immunoSEQ multiplex PCR assay. Sourced from immuneACCESS, this table was stored by TCRdb with only in-frame sequences that have V and J called. A share of the clones is absent; for the studies checked, an unresolved V gene accounts for under half, and the remainder has no known explanation. The sample table shows about 38,000 clones, and about 92% are seen once. About 8% of the sample is in the top ten clones. The chain uses TRBV5-1 and TRBJ1-1; TRBD1 lines up with 7 middle nucleotides. This specimen consisted of CD8+ T cells from peripheral blood mononuclear cells, obtained in the third trimester of pregnancy. The sequence came from a female donor with multiple sclerosis, enrolled in a pregnancy study. The DNA reads as follows: TGCGCCAGCGATACAGGGGCGGGAACTGAAGCTTTCTTT. Its protein product is CASDTGAGTEAFF.